The clone carrying this T cell receptor beta chain was counted a few times. The antigen remains undetermined. Constant-region reverse primers amplified full-length variable regions, followed by semi-nested Nested Universal Primer A PCR. TCRdb re-derived calls from the 5' RACE reads in MiXCR, one entry per CDR3 protein. The table lists around 44,000 distinct CDR3 sequences, around 30% of them singletons. CD4+CD45RO+CD25- cells were isolated as memory CD4+ T cells. Findings and caveats of the study: Greatest tumor Treg TCR overlap was with tumor naive CD4+ cells. Whole repertoires were not studied in the larger cohort, only one V-J beta rearrangement.

V dropped 5 bases and J dropped 0 bases, with 10 bases sitting between them. The V gene's germline CDR1 is LGHNA and CDR2 YNFKEQ. There are 14 residues in the CDR3. Sample: tumor-infiltrating memory CD4+ T cells sorted from the breast tumor. Documented subset: memory CD4+ T cells, CD4+CD45RO+CD25-. The chain is built from TRBV4-2 and TRBJ2-5; possible D gene TRBD2, 6 bases. The sequence came from a female donor with breast cancer. In nucleotides, the CDR3 is TGTGCCAGCAGCGCCCGGGGGTACCAAGAGACCCAGTACTTC. As protein: CASSARGYQETQYF.